The source of this T cell receptor (beta chain) is a study of T cells in Graves' hyperthyroidism and ophthalmopathy (dated by TCRdb to between 2017 and 2020). With respect to the entire study: Peripheral blood was collected at initial diagnosis, before any treatment. Whether ophthalmopathy could be predicted prospectively was tested in an independent validation cohort made up of roughly 19 hyperthyroidism patients plus 17 patients who later progressed to ophthalmopathy. In six Graves' hyperthyroidism patients, the study also compared T-cell repertoires from thyroid tissue with T-cell repertoires from blood. To identify distinguishing TCR V-J signatures, a discovery cohort of about 100 patients was used, comprising fewer than 45 with Graves' ophthalmopathy and some 60 with stable Graves' hyperthyroidism. The 75 to 100 discovery patients were randomly divided into training and test sets at a 7:3 ratio. According to the paper, TCR Vbeta CDR3 sequencing was carried out on 120 to 150 peripheral blood samples, which came from 40 to 45 ophthalmopathy, fewer than 80 hyperthyroidism and approximately 17 progressor patients. Following sampling, methimazole starting at 30 mg daily was given to hyperthyroidism patients, and high-dose intravenous methylprednisolone was given to ophthalmopathy patients.

From cysteine to phenylalanine, the CDR3 is 15 amino acids long. The CDR3 DNA has 45 bases and is translated from base 1. V is cut back by 0 bases and J by 7 bases, with 4 bases in the junction unmatched. In the germline V gene (reference sequence), CDR1 corresponds to SEHNR and CDR2 to FQNEAQ. The TCR beta CDR3 regions were amplified from RNA transcripts. The first round of RT-PCR for the TCR CDR3 was performed with the HTBI primer set and the Qiagen OneStep RT-PCR kit. The libraries were constructed in a second round of multiplex PCR and then size-selected and purified. Paired-end sequencing of the libraries was performed with 100 bp reads on an Illumina HiSeq2000. In the paper's pipeline: SOAPnuke was used to process the raw data, throwing out any read that contained adapters or uncalled bases, had a mean Phred below 15, or lacked an exact constant-primer or identifier match. High-quality paired reads were merged using COPE v1.2.5, and each unique nucleotide sequence was defined as a clonotype. MiTCR v1.1 was used to align the clonotypes against IMGT TRBV, TRBD and TRBJ reference segments. The analysis was restricted to V-J combinations with a frequency above 0.0001, which together covered 99% to 99.2% of the repertoires. A TCS score was defined as the ratio of F50 (clonal expansion) to E x V (chaos), with BLOSUM62-based TCRdist applied between CDR3 peptides within each V-J. Welch's t-statistics and random forest reduced roughly 530 V-J features to 10 to 15, which were used in a naive Bayes classifier (R e1071). Thyroid-blood repertoire similarity was quantified with the Morisita-Horn index. TCRdb took the public reads, trimmed them with fastp at Q25, ran MiXCR for clone calling and kept in-frame beta chains. Duplicate CDR3 protein sequences are folded into a single record with the most common DNA and genes. The V and J calls reflect TCRdb's pipeline rather than the authors' work. Across this sample there are 640,000 or so distinct CDR3 sequences, with about 15% seen only once. The ten largest make up over 3.5% of the sample.

Moderately to severely active disease, a Clinical Activity Score of at least 3, a NOSPECS grade of at least 4, and a duration under 3 months were present in ophthalmopathy patients. The study excluded patients with uncontrolled infections, other autoimmune diseases, pregnancy or lactation. Diagnoses were established on the basis of clinical symptoms, serum thyroxine and TRAb, thyroid ultrasound, and orbital computed tomography. PBMCs were isolated from 7.5 to 10 ml of fresh peripheral blood by Ficoll-Paque density gradient centrifugation. Total RNA was extracted with Trizol reagent, and quality was checked on an Agilent 2100 Bioanalyzer. Findings and caveats that apply to the study as a whole: During validation, the model predicted progression to ophthalmopathy a median of roughly six months ahead of onset, with around 71% sensitivity and 72.22% specificity. A model built on a 13 V-J signature distinguished ophthalmopathy from stable hyperthyroidism, reaching 87.88% sensitivity and around 81% specificity in cross-validation and 80%/75% in testing. No statistical method was used to fix the sample size in advance, and group allocation was not hidden from the investigators. Blood samples also contained most of the expanded thyroid clonotypes (frequency above 0.001), which suggests that blood repertoires may reflect thyroid immune responses.

This clonotype was seen more than once but under ten times. There is no known antigen for this receptor. Base qualities are not at hand, and no much larger clone is one base apart. The rearrangement combines TRBV7-9 with TRBJ2-4; 9 middle bases align to TRBD1. This TCR derives from a middle-aged woman with Graves' ophthalmopathy. The sequencing input was blood. The DNA sequence is as follows: TGTGCCAGCAGCTTAGCCGGGACAGGGTGGAACATTCAGTACTTC. It translates to CASSLAGTGWNIQYF.